This is a list of T cell receptor beta chains from one sample in a study of blood T cell repertoires in COVID-19. Sequenced by immunoSEQ multiplex PCR; TCRdb stores in-frame clones only, minus some. This sample has roughly 170,000 clones, with almost 80% found just once. The sequenced material came from PBMCs or T cells enriched from blood (not recorded which). The source of these receptors is a woman aged 50 to 60 who had recovered from COVID-19. The CDR3 runs from the conserved cysteine through the conserved F or W. A D gene is named only where the DNA matches it firmly. The size field is filled for only some rows; it gives once, few, many or a size class.

j_call | clone_size | v_call | d_call | cdr3_nt | cdr3_aa
TRBJ2-5 | few | TRBV6-5 | TRBD2 | TGTGCCAGCAAACTAGCGGGAGGAGAGACCCAGTACTTC | CASKLAGGETQYF
TRBJ2-7 | NA | TRBV19 | NA | TGTGCCAGTAGTATTGACTACCTCTCCGAGCAGTACTTC | CASSIDYLSEQYF
TRBJ1-5 | NA | TRBV18 | NA | TGTGCCAGCTCCCCCATTGAGGTTTATAGCAATCAGCCCCAGCATTTT | CASSPIEVYSNQPQHF
TRBJ2-1 | NA | TRBV28 | NA | TGTGCCAGCAGTTTGTTATATGAGCAGTTCTTC | CASSLLYEQFF
TRBJ2-7 | NA | TRBV4-2 | TRBD2 | TGTGCCAGCAGCCAAGATCTTTTGGCTAGCGGACGCTACGAGCAGTACTTC | CASSQDLLASGRYEQYF
TRBJ2-2 | many | TRBV4-1 | TRBD1 | TGCGCCAGCAGCCAAGGACAGGGGTCCACCGGGGAGCTGTTTTTT | CASSQGQGSTGELFF
TRBJ1-2 | NA | TRBV28 | NA | TGTGCCAGCAGTTTATCTCTCCCCTTGGGACTTTATGGCTACACCTTC | CASSLSLPLGLYGYTF
TRBJ2-7 | few | TRBV6-5 | NA | TGTGCCAGTCACTCCCAGGGGCGGACCGAGCAGTACTTC | CASHSQGRTEQYF
TRBJ2-1 | once | TRBV4-3 | TRBD2 | TGCGCCAGCAGCCAAGATTCGGGGGGTAATGAGCAGTTCTTC | CASSQDSGGNEQFF
TRBJ1-6 | once | TRBV6-4 | NA | TGTGCCAGCAGTAGTCAGGTCCATAATTCACCCCTCCACTTT | CASSSQVHNSPLHF
TRBJ2-7 | NA | TRBV27 | TRBD1 | TGTGCCAGCAGTTTAGGACAGGGGGCTTGGGAGCAGTACTTC | CASSLGQGAWEQYF
TRBJ2-1 | few | TRBV12-2 | NA | TGTGCAAGTCGCTTAGAGGCGTTGGCGGGAGAATCGGACAATGAGCAGTTCTTC | CASRLEALAGESDNEQFF
TRBJ2-5 | NA | TRBV4-1 | TRBD2 | TGCGCCAGCAGCCAAGAGAGCGGGAGGGCCCAAGAGACCCAGTACTTC | CASSQESGRAQETQYF
TRBJ1-2 | NA | TRBV6-2/TRBV6-3 | NA | TGTGCCAGCAGTTACCTACGTGACTACACCTTC | CASSYLRDYTF
TRBJ2-7 | NA | TRBV15 | TRBD2 | TGTGCCACCAGCCCACGGACTAGCGGGAACCCCGAGCAGTACTTC | CATSPRTSGNPEQYF
TRBJ2-5 | few | TRBV7-3 | NA | TGTGCCAGCAGCTTATCGGACTGGGAGACCCAGTACTTC | CASSLSDWETQYF
TRBJ2-5 | NA | TRBV11-3 | NA | TGTGCCAGCAGCGACGGGGAAGAGACCCAGTACTTC | CASSDGEETQYF
TRBJ1-6 | NA | TRBV30 | TRBD1 | TGTGCCGGGGGGGCAGGGGGTAATTCACCCCTCCACTTT | CAGGAGGNSPLHF
TRBJ2-1 | few | TRBV12-5 | NA | TGTGCTAGTGGGGAGGGAAAACTTGGAGCCGTTGGTTACAATGAGCAGTTCTTC | CASGEGKLGAVGYNEQFF
TRBJ2-1 | NA | TRBV5-6 | TRBD2 | TGTGCCAGCAGCCCCATTCCGGGACTAGCGGGCAATGAGCAGTTCTTC | CASSPIPGLAGNEQFF
TRBJ2-7 | few | TRBV7-2 | TRBD2 | TGTGCCAGCACCCGGACTAGCGACTCCTACGAGCAGTACTTC | CASTRTSDSYEQYF
TRBJ2-7 | NA | TRBV27 | NA | TGTGCCAGCAGTTTATCCGGACTGAATACCTACGAGCAGTACTTC | CASSLSGLNTYEQYF
TRBJ1-1 | NA | TRBV18 | NA | TGTGCCAGCTTGCAGGGTGACACTGAAGCTTTCTTT | CASLQGDTEAFF
TRBJ1-1 | NA | TRBV5-6 | NA | TGTGCCAGCAGCTTGAGTCTATACACTGAAGCTTTCTTT | CASSLSLYTEAFF
TRBJ2-7 | few | TRBV6-5 | NA | TGTGCCAGCAGATCCTCGACGGGCGAGCAGTACTTC | CASRSSTGEQYF
TRBJ1-1 | NA | TRBV5-5 | TRBD1 | TGTGCCAGCAGCCGAGGACAGGGATTGACTGAAGCTTTCTTT | CASSRGQGLTEAFF
TRBJ2-7 | NA | TRBV18 | TRBD1 | TGTGCCAGCTCCCAGACAGGGGGTAGGGGCGAGCAGTACTTC | CASSQTGGRGEQYF
TRBJ1-5 | NA | TRBV7-9 | TRBD1 | TGTGCCAGCAGCTGGACAGGGCAGCCCCAGCATTTT | CASSWTGQPQHF
TRBJ2-4 | NA | TRBV19 | TRBD2 | TGTGCCAGTAGTACACTAGCGCCCCCCGATCTAGGGGCCAAAAACATTCAGTACTTC | CASSTLAPPDLGAKNIQYF
TRBJ1-2 | NA | TRBV5-1 | TRBD1 | TGCGCCAGCAGCACGGGACAGACTAACTATGGCTACACCTTC | CASSTGQTNYGYTF
TRBJ2-3 | once | TRBV29-1 | TRBD2 | TGCAGCGTCGCATATCTAGCGGGAGTAGGAGATACGCAGTATTTT | CSVAYLAGVGDTQYF
TRBJ2-5 | many | TRBV14 | NA | TGTGCCAGCAGCCACGTATATAGCGGAGCCCAAGAGACCCAGTACTTC | CASSHVYSGAQETQYF
TRBJ2-1 | few | TRBV29-1 | NA | TGCAGCGTTGAATTGAGCGGCCACTCCTACAATGAGCAGTTCTTC | CSVELSGHSYNEQFF
TRBJ1-4 | few | TRBV5-1 | TRBD1 | TGCGCCAGCAGCTCCGGGACAGATAATGAAAAACTGTTTTTT | CASSSGTDNEKLFF
TRBJ1-1 | NA | TRBV2 | NA | TGTGCCAGCAGGCCCAGGGACACTGAAGCTTTCTTT | CASRPRDTEAFF
TRBJ1-1 | NA | TRBV4-2 | NA | TGTGCCAGCAGCCAAGAGTCGGTCGGGACTAGGAGGGGCGAAGCTTTCTTT | CASSQESVGTRRGEAFF
TRBJ2-7 | NA | TRBV7-9 | TRBD1 | TGTGCCAGCAGCTCGGACAGGGGATTCTACGAGCAGTACTTC | CASSSDRGFYEQYF
TRBJ2-7 | few | TRBV7-9 | TRBD1 | TGTGCCAGCAGCTCGCCCTGGACAGGGAACCGTGAGCAGTACTTC | CASSSPWTGNREQYF
TRBJ1-1 | NA | TRBV10-3 | NA | TGTGCCATCAGTGACGAACACCCAGAAGCTTTCTTT | CAISDEHPEAFF
TRBJ2-1 | NA | TRBV7-9 | NA | TGTGCCAGCAGCTTAGTAGGGGGCAATGAGCAGTTCTTC | CASSLVGGNEQFF
TRBJ2-3 | NA | TRBV7-3 | NA | TGTGCCAGCAGCTTATCCCGGGAAGGGGATACGCAGTATTTT | CASSLSREGDTQYF
TRBJ1-5 | NA | TRBV2 | NA | TGTGCCAGCAGTGAACGGAGGGCAAGCCAGCCCCAGCATTTT | CASSERRASQPQHF
TRBJ2-7 | NA | TRBV7-6 | NA | TGTGCCAGCAGCTTAGTAGGGAGCCCATCCTACGAGCAGTACTTC | CASSLVGSPSYEQYF
TRBJ1-2 | NA | TRBV28 | TRBD1 | TGTGCCAGCAGTCCTACAGGGGTACGTGGCTACACCTTC | CASSPTGVRGYTF
TRBJ1-5 | NA | TRBV19 | NA | TGTGCCAGTACCACCGTTGTCGGTCCCAATCAGCCCCAGCATTTT | CASTTVVGPNQPQHF
TRBJ2-2 | NA | TRBV2 | NA | TGTGCCAGCGGGGGGAGGCTAGCGATTAACACCGGGGAGCTGTTTTTT | CASGGRLAINTGELFF
TRBJ2-5 | NA | TRBV2 | TRBD2 | TGTGCGAGCGGCGGGAGATCGGGGGAGACCCAGTACTTC | CASGGRSGETQYF
TRBJ2-5 | NA | TRBV28 | TRBD2 | TGTGCCAGCAGTCCCCTCGGGGGGTTAGAGGAGACCCAGTACTTC | CASSPLGGLEETQYF
TRBJ2-1 | NA | TRBV7-7 | NA | TGTGCCAGCAGCTTAGCCATAGGAGGGGAGCAGTTCTTC | CASSLAIGGEQFF
TRBJ2-7 | few | TRBV28 | TRBD1 | TGTGCCAGCAGTTCCTCCGGGACAGGTACCTACGAGCAGTACTTC | CASSSSGTGTYEQYF
TRBJ2-3 | few | TRBV15 | TRBD2 | TGTGCCACCAGCAGCGGCGGGCTAGCGGGAGGTGGAGGGCAGTATTTT | CATSSGGLAGGGGQYF
TRBJ2-7 | NA | TRBV5-1 | NA | TGCGCCAGCAGCTTGGATCCGAGTTCCTACGAGCAGTACTTC | CASSLDPSSYEQYF
TRBJ2-5 | NA | TRBV7-3 | TRBD2 | TGTGCCAGCAGCCCCTCGGGGGGGAAAGAGACCCAGTACTTC | CASSPSGGKETQYF
TRBJ2-1 | NA | TRBV7-9 | TRBD1 | TGTGCCAGCAGTTTACGTGGGACAGGGACCAACAATGAGCAGTTCTTC | CASSLRGTGTNNEQFF
TRBJ1-3 | NA | TRBV18 | NA | TGTGCCAGCTCACCTGGAGGGATTGGAAACACCATATATTTT | CASSPGGIGNTIYF
TRBJ1-1 | NA | TRBV28 | NA | TGTGCCATGAAGCGCTTGGGAGGCACTGAAGCTTTCTTT | CAMKRLGGTEAFF
TRBJ1-6 | NA | TRBV19 | NA | TGTGCCAGTAGTGGAGCCAGGGCCGATATAATTCACCCCTCCACTAATTCACCCCTCCACTTT | CASSGARADIIHPSTNSPLHF
TRBJ2-1 | NA | TRBV3-1/TRBV3-2 | NA | TGTGCCAGCAGCCGCCGGGACTGGTACAATGAGCAGTTCTTC | CASSRRDWYNEQFF
TRBJ2-1 | NA | TRBV29-1 | TRBD2 | TGCAGCGTTGAACGGCACCCGGGGGGATACAATGAGCAGTTCTTC | CSVERHPGGYNEQFF